This T cell receptor beta chain was recorded in a study of glioma-infiltrating T cells after dendritic cell vaccination. Study-level background: Treatment, given 2003 to 2012, was autologous tumor lysate-pulsed dendritic cell vaccination. Study findings and constraints: Longer survival after dendritic cell vaccination followed higher pretreatment TIL content.

All glioblastoma patients lacked an isocitrate dehydrogenase mutation. Generated by immunoSEQ multiplex PCR, the TCRdb table keeps only in-frame clones and is missing some. Of about 82,000 clones detected, about 87% appear once; the ten largest clones hold roughly 3.2%. On this clone: Antigen: not known.

Germline trimming cut 5 bases from V and 0 bases from J; bases unmatched to any gene: 5. This CDR3 is built from 15 residues. Germline CDR1 and CDR2: GTSNPN and SVGIG (reference sequence). This receptor was taken from a human donor with glioblastoma. Here the sequenced sample was blood, taken before dendritic cell vaccination. V and J are TRBV30 and TRBJ2-1, with 9 bases fitting TRBD2. The CDR3: CAWAHSGSSYNEQFF. The CDR3 nucleotides read TGTGCCTGGGCCCATAGCGGGAGCTCCTACAATGAGCAGTTCTTC.